Following are 27 T cell receptor beta chains from one sample sequenced in a study of cytomegalovirus exposure and HLA in healthy donors (dated by TCRdb to 2017 to 2019). Library preparation employed the immunoSEQ multiplex PCR assay. For the multiplex PCR, a mixture combining 60 forward primers for TCR Vbeta segments and 13 reverse primers for TCR Jbeta segments was used. TCRdb took this table from immuneACCESS and kept in-frame rearrangements with V and J called. Such tables lack part of the clones; where checked against another copy, unresolved V genes explain under half of the gap, and the rest is unexplained. The sample includes 60,000 to 90,000 clones, with less than 85% observed a single time. The ten largest clones capture more than 7.5% of the sample. The sequencing input was PBMCs. The receptors were sampled from a woman between 45 and 65 years old in good health and CMV-seropositive.

This chain links TRBV5-4 with TRBJ1-1; tentatively, D is TRBD1 (5 bases). The CDR3 has 13 residues. The germline V gene has CDR1 SGHNT and CDR2 YYREEE (reference sequence). V was shortened by 2 bases and J by 4 bases, with 9 bases between the two germline ends. This CDR3 is CASSFSRVTEAFF. The CDR3 bases are TGTGCCAGCAGCTTTTCCAGGGTCACTGAAGCTTTCTTT.

V is TRBV2 and J is TRBJ2-7; TRBD2 aligns across 8 bases. The ends lost 11 bases at V and 2 bases at J; junction bases unmatched: 11. The CDR3 has 14 residues. The germline CDR1 and CDR2 sequences are SNHLY and FYNNEI. The CDR3 region has the DNA TGTGCCGGAAAGACGGCGGGAGGCCCCTACGAGCAGTACTTC. Protein product: CAGKTAGGPYEQYF.

The V gene is TRBV23-1, the J gene TRBJ1-5; 7 bases fit TRBD1. TRBV23-1 is labeled an ORF, and its function is uncertain. V lost 2 bases to trimming and J lost 0 bases; unmatched junction nucleotides: 4. This CDR3 is built from 16 residues. CDR3 nucleotides: TGCGCCAGCAGTCAAGTCGGGACAGTTAGCAATCAGCCCCAGCATTTT. Residues: CASSQVGTVSNQPQHF.

The chain joins TRBV4-1 to TRBJ1-2; a weak D match, TRBD1 (5 bases). Trimming left V 3 bases short and J 6 bases short, with 26 bases between. Germline assignment: CDR1 MGHRA and CDR2 YSYEKL. This CDR3 region has 18 residues. CDR3 nucleotide sequence: TGCGCCAGCAGCCAGACTGAATCCGGGACTCCCCTATCGGATGGCTACACCTTC. Its protein is CASSQTESGTPLSDGYTF.

The chain recombines TRBV5-8 with TRBJ1-4, with D possibly TRBD1 on 5 matching bases. Trimming removed 3 bases at V and 4 bases at J, with 10 bases between. Germline V gives CDR1 SGHTS, CDR2 YDEGEE. The CDR3 is made up of 14 amino acids. The chain's CDR3 is CASSWGEFNEKLFF. The DNA for the CDR3 is TGTGCCAGCAGCTGGGGGGAGTTTAATGAAAAACTGTTTTTT.

The count of this clone is one. This chain connects TRBV2 to TRBJ2-7; 8 nucleotides line up with TRBD1. The CDR3 covers 15 residues. Germline-derived CDR1 and CDR2 are SNHLY and FYNNEI. Trimming removed 7 bases from V and 0 bases from J; junction bases left unmatched: 8. DNA of the CDR3: TGTGCCAGCACCAGAGGACAGGGATCCTCCTACGAGCAGTACTTC. This sequence encodes CASTRGQGSSYEQYF.

The genes are TRBV7-9 and TRBJ1-2, with 8 bases aligning to TRBD1. The V gene end was trimmed by 3 bases and the J gene end by 12 bases; junction bases not matched to a gene: 6. The CDR3 loop spans 12 amino acids. Germline-derived CDR1 and CDR2 are SEHNR and FQNEAQ (reference sequence). The CDR3 DNA reads as TGTGCCAGCAGCTTGGGGACAGGAGGGAACACCTTC. Protein sequence: CASSLGTGGNTF.

The rearrangement links TRBV29-1 to TRBJ2-2; D remains ambiguous. CDR1 is SQVTM and CDR2 is ANQGSEA in the germline V gene. The CDR3 runs 14 residues. Trimming pared 4 bases from V and 1 base from J, leaving 10 bases between. This CDR3 reads CSVAAAENTGELFF. CDR3 bases: TGCAGCGTTGCCGCCGCGGAGAACACCGGGGAGCTGTTTTTT.

The chain has TRBV7-9 and TRBJ2-7; 8 bases align to TRBD1. Germline values: CDR1 SEHNR, CDR2 FQNEAQ (reference sequence). There are 14 residues in the CDR3. Germline trimming cut 7 bases from V and 6 bases from J; bases unmatched to any gene: 11. As DNA, the CDR3 is TGTGCCAGCAAAGACACAGGGGGTATCAGCGAGCAGTACTTC. Amino acids: CASKDTGGISEQYF. The full variable domain, with the rest looked up from reference TRBV7-9 and TRBJ2-7, is DTGVSQNPRHKITKRGQNVTFRCDPISEHNRLYWYRQTLGQGPEFLTYFQNEAQLEKSRLLSDRFSAERPKGSFSTLEIQRTEQGDSAMYLCASKDTGGISEQYFGPGTRLTVT.

The chain has TRBV5-1 and TRBJ2-1; TRBD2 matches 15 bases. CDR1 is SGHRS and CDR2 is YFSETQ in the germline V gene. The CDR3 runs 16 residues. Unmatched junction bases numbered 6, after V lost 3 bases and J lost 8 bases. The DNA of the CDR3 is TGCGCCAGCAGCTCTGGACTAGCGGGGGGGCCGGATGAGCAGTTCTTC. Translating gives CASSSGLAGGPDEQFF.

This clone has only a few counts. In DNA form, the CDR3 reads TGTGCCAGCAGTGAGGTACCGGGGGGGAACACTGAAGCTTTCTTT. As protein: CASSEVPGGNTEAFF. The chain joins TRBV6-1 to TRBJ1-1; possible D gene TRBD1, 5 bases. The CDR3 is 15 amino acids. Trimming shortened V by 3 bases and J by 1 base, and 12 bases separated the two germline ends. Germline CDR1 and CDR2: MNHNS and SASEGT.

This rearrangement joins TRBV28 to TRBJ1-1, with unresolved D. The CDR3 is 11 amino acids. Germline assignment: CDR1 MDHEN and CDR2 SYDVKM. Trimming shortened V by 9 bases and J by 2 bases, and 7 bases separated the two germline ends. The CDR3 DNA sequence: TGTGCCAGTTACGGTAACACTGAAGCTTTCTTT. This translates into CASYGNTEAFF.

This sequence joins TRBV29-1 and TRBJ2-2; D might be TRBD1 (7 bases). V was pared by 5 bases and J by 4 bases, with 14 bases between. The CDR3 spans 14 residues. Germline V gene lookup returns CDR1 SQVTM and CDR2 ANQGSEA. The CDR3 bases are TGCAGCGTTACAGGGGACTCCTCCACCGGGGAGCTGTTTTTT. Residues: CSVTGDSSTGELFF.

This clone occurred once. The V call is TRBV7-8, the J call TRBJ1-1; D is unclear. CDR3 length: 14 residues. V was pared by 3 bases and J by 6 bases, with 14 bases between. Germline assignment: CDR1 SGHVS and CDR2 FQNEAQ. The CDR3 region is CASSFRVQEAEAFF. As DNA, the CDR3 is TGTGCCAGCAGCTTCCGGGTCCAGGAGGCTGAAGCTTTCTTT. The full variable domain, rest sourced from reference TRBV7-8 and TRBJ1-1, is GAGVSQSPRYKVAKRGQDVALRCDPISGHVSLFWYQQALGQGPEFLTYFQNEAQLDKSGLPSDRFFAERPEGSVSTLKIQRTQQEDSAVYLCASSFRVQEAEAFFGQGTRLTVV.

This clone came up a few times. This chain joins TRBV5-5 and TRBJ2-7; perhaps TRBD1 as D (6 bases). The V end lost 0 bases, the J end lost 0 bases, and 16 bases lay between the germline ends. This CDR3 has 17 residues. From germline, CDR1 is SGHKS and CDR2 YYEKEE (reference sequence). The CDR3 sequence: CASSLVGTTQFSYEQYF. The CDR3 region has the DNA TGTGCCAGCAGCTTGGTCGGGACAACTCAATTCTCCTACGAGCAGTACTTC.

This clone appeared a single time. The rearrangement joins TRBV6-6 to TRBJ1-1; D ambiguous. Trimming left V 5 bases short and J 4 bases short, with 17 bases between. The germline gives CDR1 MNHNY, CDR2 SVGAGI (reference sequence). This CDR3 is built from 15 residues. The CDR3, as DNA: TGTGCCAGCAGTGTCCCCAGAGGCCGCGGCACTGAAGCTTTCTTT. It is translated as CASSVPRGRGTEAFF.

This rearrangement joins TRBV7-9 to TRBJ2-1, with a possible D match to TRBD2 (7 bases). Trimming took 3 bases from V and 10 from J, leaving 13 bases between them. The CDR3 totals 13 residues. The germline CDR1 and CDR2 sequences are SEHNR and FQNEAQ (reference sequence). The CDR3 region is CASSFGGAQEQFF. In DNA form, the CDR3 reads TGTGCCAGCAGCTTTGGGGGGGCCCAGGAGCAGTTCTTC. Complete variable domain (other parts from reference TRBV7-9 and TRBJ2-1): DTGVSQNPRHKITKRGQNVTFRCDPISEHNRLYWYRQTLGQGPEFLTYFQNEAQLEKSRLLSDRFSAERPKGSFSTLEIQRTEQGDSAMYLCASSFGGAQEQFFGPGTRLTVL.

The sample holds a few counts of this clone. This sequence joins TRBV7-2 and TRBJ2-5, with 7 bases aligning to TRBD1. CDR1 and CDR2 from the germline V gene are SGHTA and FQGNSA. CDR3 length equals 13 residues. V lost 8 bases to trimming and J lost 4 bases; unmatched junction nucleotides: 7. CDR3 bases: TGTGCCAGCGCAAGGGGGCGTTCAGAGACCCAGTACTTC. This codes for CASARGRSETQYF.

This sequence joins TRBV11-2 and TRBJ2-1, with 8 bases fitting TRBD2. V was clipped by 5 bases and J by 9 bases; unmatched bases: 9. Germline V lookup: CDR1 SGHAT, CDR2 FQNNGV. The CDR3 runs to 14 residues. The CDR3 DNA is TGTGCCAGCAGCCCCTCCAGCGCGGGGGGTGAGCAGTTCTTC. Translating it yields CASSPSSAGGEQFF.

This clone showed up just a few times. This sample includes further DNA sequences coding for the same CDR3. The genes are TRBV5-4 and TRBJ2-7, with D perhaps TRBD2 (7 bases). From germline, CDR1 is SGHNT and CDR2 YYREEE (reference sequence). The CDR3 spans 15 residues. Trimming took 3 bases from V and 2 from J, leaving 15 bases between them. The CDR3 is CASSSMGGPAYEQYF. CDR3 bases: TGTGCCAGCAGCTCCATGGGGGGGCCGGCCTACGAGCAGTACTTC.

CDR3 residues: CASSLGHQNIQYF. CDR3 DNA: TGTGCCAGCAGCTTGGGTCATCAAAACATTCAGTACTTC. This chain uses TRBV5-8 with TRBJ2-4; D is ambiguous. V shed 0 bases and J shed 5 bases, with 6 bases lying between them. CDR1 is SGHTS, CDR2 YDEGEE, per germline. The CDR3 totals 13 residues.

The chain combines TRBV9 with TRBJ1-6; a weak D match, TRBD1 (6 bases). This CDR3 comprises 15 residues. Germline values: CDR1 SGDLS, CDR2 YYNGEE. Trimming removed 2 bases at V and 8 bases at J, with 14 bases between. The CDR3 sequence is CASSVGGALDSPLHF. The CDR3, as DNA: TGTGCCAGCAGCGTGGGGGGGGCGCTGGATTCACCCCTCCACTTT.

This rearrangement joins TRBV19 to TRBJ2-2; TRBD2 matches at 7 bases. The CDR3 is 13 amino acids. Germline CDR1 reads LNHDA; CDR2 reads SQIVND (reference sequence). V dropped 3 bases and J dropped 5; count of bases not matched to a gene: 0. CDR3 DNA: TGTGCCAGTAGTATGGGGGGGACCGGGGAGCTGTTTTTT. Residues: CASSMGGTGELFF. Combining the CDR3 with reference TRBV19 and TRBJ2-2 gives the whole variable domain DGGITQSPKYLFRKEGQNVTLSCEQNLNHDAMYWYRQDPGQGLRLIYYSQIVNDFQKGDIAEGYSVSREKKESFPLTVTSAQKNPTAFYLCASSMGGTGELFFGEGSRLTVL.

V is TRBV7-2 and J is TRBJ2-5; 7 bases map to TRBD1. This CDR3 is built from 14 residues. V was pared by 5 bases and J by 6 bases, with 9 bases of the junction left unmatched. From germline, CDR1 is SGHTA and CDR2 FQGNSA. CDR3 DNA: TGTGCCAGCAGCCGAGGGGACAGCCATCAGACCCAGTACTTC. Its protein product is CASSRGDSHQTQYF.

The chain has TRBV27 and TRBJ2-3; TRBD2 agrees at 10 bases. J gave up 1 base and V 8 bases, and 15 bases lay outside the gene matches. Germline CDR1 reads MNHEY; CDR2 reads SMNVEV (reference sequence). This CDR3 has 18 residues. In nucleotides, the CDR3 is TGTGCCAGCGGATTTCCGGGACTAGCGCCTCGGGGCACAGATACGCAGTATTTT. It encodes CASGFPGLAPRGTDTQYF.

CDR3 nucleotide sequence: TGTGCCAGCTCATCACAGGGGGCGGAGGTCACTGAAGCTTTCTTT. It specifies CASSSQGAEVTEAFF. The V call is TRBV18, the J call TRBJ1-1; TRBD1 matches 9 bases. Looked up from germline, CDR1 is KGHSH and CDR2 is LQKENI. The CDR3 is 15 residues long. Unmatched junction bases numbered 8, after V lost 5 bases and J lost 4 bases.

This clone was seen a handful of times. The V gene is TRBV30, the J gene TRBJ1-2, with TRBD1 matching 9 bases. Germline values: CDR1 GTSNPN, CDR2 SVGIG (reference sequence). The ends lost 2 bases at V and 8 bases at J; junction bases unmatched: 9. There are 14 residues in the CDR3. For the CDR3, the DNA is TGTGCCTGGAGTCGACAGGGGGGTTTACGGGGCTACACCTTC. Translating gives CAWSRQGGLRGYTF. Based on the CDR3 plus reference TRBV30 and TRBJ1-2, the full variable domain is SQTIHQWPATLVQPVGSPLSLECTVEGTSNPNLYWYRQAAGRGLQLLFYSVGIGQISSEVPQNLSASRPQDRQFILSSKKLLLSDSGFYLCAWSRQGGLRGYTFGSGTRLTVV.